This TCR beta chain emerged from a study of T cell responses to AZD1222 COVID-19 vaccine. Generated by immunoSEQ multiplex PCR, the TCRdb table keeps only in-frame clones and is missing some. Among 100,000 to 150,000 clones listed, around 84% were seen once. This clonotype was sampled from an adult who received the AZD1222 COVID-19 vaccine. Source: peripheral blood, taken 28 days after the second AZD1222 dose.

CDR3 sequence (DNA): TGTGCCAGCACCCCTACAGGGGGGAATCAGCCCCAGCATTTT. Its translation: CASTPTGGNQPQHF. The chain couples TRBV28 to TRBJ1-5; TRBD1 agrees at 8 bases. The germline CDR1 and CDR2 sequences are MDHEN and SYDVKM. Trimming at V came to 7 bases and at J to 4 bases, leaving 6 bases not matched to a gene. This CDR3 comprises 14 residues.